The T cell receptor beta chain described here comes from a study of blood T cell repertoires in COVID-19. In the study overall: The origin of the acute and convalescent COVID-19 samples was the United States, Italy and Spain. The cDNA or gDNA used as material had been derived from T cells, B-cell-depleted T cells, or PBMCs.

Assay: immunoSEQ multiplex PCR; the TCRdb copy retains only in-frame clones and omits some. The sample has more than 250,000 clones; around 86% are singletons. This CDR3 has 12 amino acids. Trimming cost V 1 base and J 8 bases, with 8 bases left between them. The V gene's germline CDR1 is LGHNA and CDR2 YNFKEQ. What the recovered Cohort 3 donors had was two negative PCRs, clearance, or symptom resolution. The sequence came from a woman under 30 who had recovered from COVID-19. Sequencing was performed on PBMCs or T cells enriched from blood (not recorded which). The chain couples TRBV4-2 to TRBJ1-1; no clear D. The CDR3 is CASSQVGREAFF. The CDR3 DNA is TGTGCCAGCAGCCAAGTGGGCAGAGAAGCTTTCTTT.